The rows below give T cell receptor beta chains drawn from one sample of a study of post-analysis software for immune sequencing data. MiXCR, applied by TCRdb to the PCR reads, yields one record per CDR3 protein. Found here are about 540,000 distinct CDR3 sequences, approximately 34% of them singletons; the top ten hold about 5.6%. Sequencing was performed on blood. Source of these receptors: a girl aged 2-17 years with multiple sclerosis. Each CDR3 is given with its conserved first and last residue. A D gene is named only where the DNA matches it firmly. Not all rows give a size; the values are once, few, many and, for expanded clones, a class.

J gene | D gene | clone size | V gene | CDR3 protein | CDR3 DNA
TRBJ1-2 | . | . | TRBV7-9 | CASSLGHAHGYTF | TGTGCCAGCAGCTTAGGGCATGCCCATGGCTACACCTTC
TRBJ2-3 | . | . | TRBV6-1 | CASSLRGGSDTQYF | TGTGCCAGCAGCCTCCGAGGGGGGTCAGATACGCAGTATTTT
TRBJ1-2 | TRBD1 | once | TRBV4-1 | CASSQPGQVRHGYTF | TGCGCCAGCAGCCAACCAGGACAGGTACGCCATGGCTACACCTTC
TRBJ2-1 | . | . | TRBV20-1 | CSARKILRLVQHNEQFF | TGCAGTGCTAGGAAGATACTAAGGCTCGTACAACACAATGAGCAGTTCTTC
TRBJ2-5 | . | . | TRBV6-2/TRBV6-3 | CASSRQVGDEQYF | TGTGCCAGCAGCCGCCAAGTTGGGGATGAGCAGTACTTC
TRBJ1-6 | TRBD1 | few | TRBV20-1 | CSAYGTASSYNSPLHF | TGCAGTGCTTACGGGACAGCAAGCTCCTATAATTCACCCCTCCACTTT
TRBJ2-7 | . | . | TRBV5-1 | CASSLEPREDYEQYF | TGCGCCAGCAGCTTGGAACCTAGGGAGGACTACGAGCAGTACTTC
TRBJ2-7 | TRBD2 | . | TRBV7-9 | CASSLDALGGVSEQYF | TGTGCCAGCAGCTTAGATGCGTTGGGGGGGGTAAGCGAGCAGTACTTC
TRBJ1-2 | . | . | TRBV5-1 | CASSRAGSGYTF | TGCGCCAGCAGCCGAGCGGGTAGCGGCTACACCTTC
TRBJ2-3 | . | . | TRBV4-1 | CASSREGGRHFTDTQYF | TGCGCCAGCAGCCGGGAAGGCGGCAGGCATTTCACAGATACGCAGTATTTT